This T cell receptor beta chain was identified during a study of T cell changes during pregnancy in multiple sclerosis (dated by TCRdb to about 2019). Regarding the complete study: In women with multiple sclerosis, the researchers looked at how the T cell repertoire shifted as pregnancy progressed.

For this clone: Its antigen is currently not known. There are no base qualities to consult, and no much larger clone falls within one base.

Clipping removes 4 bases from V and 0 bases from J, with 5 as the unmatched junction base count. Measured from the cysteine to the phenylalanine, the CDR3 is 15 residues long. Just the 45-base CDR3 DNA is kept, in frame starting at base 1. CDR1 and CDR2 (LNHDA, SQIVND) derive from the germline V gene (reference sequence). The library was built by means of the immunoSEQ multiplex PCR assay. TCRdb limited this immuneACCESS table to in-frame rearrangements with V and J called. A share of clones is missing; checked studies link under half to unresolved V genes, and the rest is unexplained. The sample table holds 85,000 to 130,000 clones, of which about 89% were seen once. Of the sample, 1.6% falls within the top ten clones.

This clonotype was obtained from a female donor with multiple sclerosis, enrolled in a pregnancy study. The chain joins TRBV19 to TRBJ2-7; a stretch of 8 junction bases matches TRBD1. The material sequenced was peripheral blood, taken before pregnancy. The nucleotides are TGTGCCAGTAGTACCGGGACAGGAAGCTCCTACGAGCAGTACTTC. It encodes CASSTGTGSSYEQYF.